This T cell receptor (beta chain) stems from a study of blood T cells in healthy people across ages. Collection of approximately 9.3 milliliters of peripheral blood was performed for each donor. With a J-beta primer mix and a sample-barcoded 5' primer, a second PCR ran 7 to 11 cycles. Each CDR3 protein gets one entry after TCRdb re-called the 5' RACE reads with MiXCR. This sample has approximately 690,000 distinct CDR3 sequences, with less than 45% found just once. Study-level findings and limits: Among long-lived donors, naive CD4+ cells were more numerous and diversity higher than in aged donors. Diversity figures derived from one million T cells were judged to underestimate the true value. Naive T cell percentage strongly correlated with TCR beta diversity.

For this clonotype: The antigen is not known.

The CDR3 length is 17 residues. Germline values: CDR1 SGHTA, CDR2 FQGNSA. Trimming took 1 base from V and 7 from J; bases not matched to a gene: 14. The clonotype comes from a man older than 75 in good health. The chain couples TRBV7-2 to TRBJ2-7; 9 bases agree with TRBD2. The specimen sequenced was blood. The CDR3, as DNA: TGTGCCAGCAGCTTAGGCGGGTGGCTAGCGGGGAACAATGAGCAGTACTTC. It specifies CASSLGGWLAGNNEQYF.